In its sample, the clone carrying this TCR beta chain was seen once. These data belong to a study of blood T cell repertoires in COVID-19. Libraries were prepared by immunoSEQ multiplex PCR; TCRdb keeps only in-frame clonotypes and omits some of them. The sample has approximately 250,000 clones; over 75% are singletons. Trimming took off 2 bases at V and 4 bases at J, with 12 bases between the two ends. Germline-derived CDR1 and CDR2 are MNHNS and SASEGT. The CDR3 length is 15 residues. The source is a woman between 65 and 79 years old with COVID-19, enrolled during active disease. This chain links TRBV6-1 with TRBJ2-4; TRBD1 is a possible D gene (6 bases). The sequencing sample was made of peripheral blood. The CDR3 coding sequence is TGTGCCAGCAGTGAACCAGGGGCGAGAAAAAACATTCAGTACTTC. Protein product: CASSEPGARKNIQYF.